This T cell receptor (beta chain) is drawn from a study of cytomegalovirus exposure and HLA in healthy donors. Overall study context: Earlier work reported 90 million to 120 million unique TCR beta sequences from approximately 180 million T cells. Study results and limitations: Per published accounts, TCR beta sequences correctly predicted the HLA-A and HLA-B alleles of most subjects. The study designated 150 to 200 TCR beta chains cytomegalovirus-associated. Among the CMV-associated chains, a few were confirmed in vitro as specific for CMV antigens.

Germline CDR1 is GTSNPN and CDR2 is SVGIG (reference sequence). CDR3 size: 12 residues. The germline V and J ends were trimmed by 2 bases and 5 bases, with 10 bases remaining between them. Note on this clone: What it binds is unknown.

PCR employed 60 Vbeta and 13 Jbeta primers. The method was immunoSEQ multiplex PCR; TCRdb's version includes in-frame clones alone and lacks a portion of them. This sample has approximately 170,000 clones, with approximately 75% found just once. The rearrangement joins TRBV30 to TRBJ2-7; possibly TRBD1 for D (6 bases). This clonotype was obtained from a girl aged 10-17 years in good health and CMV-seronegative. Sequencing was carried out using PBMCs. The CDR3 nucleotides are TGTGCCTGGAGTCTGGGGGCCAACGAGCAGTACTTC. It yields the protein CAWSLGANEQYF.